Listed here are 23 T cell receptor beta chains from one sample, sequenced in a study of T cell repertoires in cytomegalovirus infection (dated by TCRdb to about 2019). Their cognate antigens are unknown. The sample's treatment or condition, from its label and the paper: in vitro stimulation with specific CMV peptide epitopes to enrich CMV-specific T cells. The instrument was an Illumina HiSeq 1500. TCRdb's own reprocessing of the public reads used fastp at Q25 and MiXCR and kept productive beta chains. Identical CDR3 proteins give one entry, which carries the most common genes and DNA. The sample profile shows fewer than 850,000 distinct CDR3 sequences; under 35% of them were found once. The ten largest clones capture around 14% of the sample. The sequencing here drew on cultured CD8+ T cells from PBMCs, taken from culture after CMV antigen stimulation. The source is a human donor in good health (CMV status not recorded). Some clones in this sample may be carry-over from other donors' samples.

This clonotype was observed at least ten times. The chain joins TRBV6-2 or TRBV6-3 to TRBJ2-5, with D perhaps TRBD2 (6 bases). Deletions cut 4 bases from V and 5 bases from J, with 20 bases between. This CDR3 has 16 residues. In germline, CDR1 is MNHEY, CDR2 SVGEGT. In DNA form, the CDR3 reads TGTGCCAGCAGTTTACCCGAGGAGGGGATTAGGGAGACCCAGTACTTC. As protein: CASSLPEEGIRETQYF.

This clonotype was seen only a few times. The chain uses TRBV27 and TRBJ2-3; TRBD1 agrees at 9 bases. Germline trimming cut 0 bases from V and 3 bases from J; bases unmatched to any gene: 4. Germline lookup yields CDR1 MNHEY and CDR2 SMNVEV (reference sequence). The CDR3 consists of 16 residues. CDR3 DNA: TGTGCCAGCAGTTTATCCTCGGGACAGGGTACAGATACGCAGTATTTT. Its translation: CASSLSSGQGTDTQYF.

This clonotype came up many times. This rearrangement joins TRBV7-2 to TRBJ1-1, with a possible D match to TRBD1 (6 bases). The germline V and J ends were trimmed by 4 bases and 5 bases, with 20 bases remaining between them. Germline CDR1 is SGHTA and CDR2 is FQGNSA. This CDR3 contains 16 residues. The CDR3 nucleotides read TGTGCCAGCAGCTATCTCACCCCTTACAGGGAGACTGAAGCTTTCTTT. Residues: CASSYLTPYRETEAFF.

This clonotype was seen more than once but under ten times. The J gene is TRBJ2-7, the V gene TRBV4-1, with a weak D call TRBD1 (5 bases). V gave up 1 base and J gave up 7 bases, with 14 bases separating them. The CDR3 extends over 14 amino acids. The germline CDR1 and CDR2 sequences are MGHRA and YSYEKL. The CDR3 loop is CASSQVGVSMEQYV. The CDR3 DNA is TGCGCCAGCAGCCAAGTAGGGGTTTCGATGGAGCAGTACGTC.

CDR3 amino acids: CAINRDGMLSEQYF. The CDR3 DNA follows: TGTGCCATCAACCGGGACGGCATGTTGTCCGAGCAGTACTTC. The chain links TRBV10-3 to TRBJ2-7; possibly TRBD1 or TRBD2 for D (5 bases each). V was shortened by 7 bases and J by 6 bases, with 19 bases between the two germline ends. From germline, CDR1 is ENHRY and CDR2 SYGVKD. This CDR3 contains 14 residues.

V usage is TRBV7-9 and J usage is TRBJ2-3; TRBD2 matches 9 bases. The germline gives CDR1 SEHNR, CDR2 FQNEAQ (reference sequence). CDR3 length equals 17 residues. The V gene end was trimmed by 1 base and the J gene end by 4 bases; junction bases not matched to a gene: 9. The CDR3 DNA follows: TGTGCCAGCAGCTTAGAGGGACTAGCCCAGGAGGCAGATACGCAGTATTTT. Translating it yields CASSLEGLAQEADTQYF. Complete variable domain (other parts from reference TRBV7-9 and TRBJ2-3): DTGVSQNPRHKITKRGQNVTFRCDPISEHNRLYWYRQTLGQGPEFLTYFQNEAQLEKSRLLSDRFSAERPKGSFSTLEIQRTEQGDSAMYLCASSLEGLAQEADTQYFGPGTRLTVL.

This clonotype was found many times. The CDR3 protein is CASSLELAGSYNEQFF. CDR3 coding DNA: TGTGCCAGCAGCTTAGAGCTAGCGGGGAGCTACAATGAGCAGTTCTTC. The V and J genes are TRBV7-8 and TRBJ2-1; 9 bases match TRBD2. V shed 1 base, J shed 3 bases, and the junction held 4 bases outside the gene matches. CDR3 size: 16 residues. Germline-derived CDR1 and CDR2 are SGHVS and FQNEAQ.

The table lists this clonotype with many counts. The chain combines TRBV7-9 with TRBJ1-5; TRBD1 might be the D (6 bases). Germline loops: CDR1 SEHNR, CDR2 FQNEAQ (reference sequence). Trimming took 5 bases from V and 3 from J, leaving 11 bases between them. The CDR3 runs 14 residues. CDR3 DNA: TGTGCCAGCAGCAAGGGGGGCGACAATCAGCCCCAGCATTTT. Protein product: CASSKGGDNQPQHF. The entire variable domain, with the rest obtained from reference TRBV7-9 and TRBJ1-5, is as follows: DTGVSQNPRHKITKRGQNVTFRCDPISEHNRLYWYRQTLGQGPEFLTYFQNEAQLEKSRLLSDRFSAERPKGSFSTLEIQRTEQGDSAMYLCASSKGGDNQPQHFGDGTRLSIL.

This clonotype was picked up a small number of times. The CDR3 region is CASGFTEGRTETQYF. Written as DNA, the CDR3 is TGTGCTAGTGGTTTCACTGAGGGGCGGACGGAGACCCAGTACTTC. The chain couples TRBV12-5 to TRBJ2-5; possibly TRBD1 or TRBD2 for D (5 bases each). Germline V lookup: CDR1 LGHNT, CDR2 FRNRAP. V shed 3 bases and J shed 5 bases, with 16 bases lying between them. CDR3 size: 15 residues.

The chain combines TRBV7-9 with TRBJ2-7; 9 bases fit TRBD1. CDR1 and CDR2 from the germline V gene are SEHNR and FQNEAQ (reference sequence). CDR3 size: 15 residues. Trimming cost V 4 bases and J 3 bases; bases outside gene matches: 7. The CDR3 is CASSSLDRGYYEQYF. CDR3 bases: TGTGCCAGCAGCTCCCTGGACAGGGGCTACTACGAGCAGTACTTC.

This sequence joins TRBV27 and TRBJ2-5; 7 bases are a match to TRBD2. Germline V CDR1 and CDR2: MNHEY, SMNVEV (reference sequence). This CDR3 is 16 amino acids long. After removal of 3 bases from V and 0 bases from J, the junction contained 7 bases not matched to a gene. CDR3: CASSLMGGEYQETQYF. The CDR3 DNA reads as TGTGCCAGCAGTTTGATGGGGGGGGAGTACCAAGAGACCCAGTACTTC.

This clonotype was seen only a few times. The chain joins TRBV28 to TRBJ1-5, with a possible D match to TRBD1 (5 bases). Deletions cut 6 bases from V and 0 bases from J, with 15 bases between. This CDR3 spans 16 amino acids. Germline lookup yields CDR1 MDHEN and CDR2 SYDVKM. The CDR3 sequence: CASSSGTQNSNQPQHF. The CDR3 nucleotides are TGTGCCAGCAGCAGTGGGACGCAAAATAGCAATCAGCCCCAGCATTTT.

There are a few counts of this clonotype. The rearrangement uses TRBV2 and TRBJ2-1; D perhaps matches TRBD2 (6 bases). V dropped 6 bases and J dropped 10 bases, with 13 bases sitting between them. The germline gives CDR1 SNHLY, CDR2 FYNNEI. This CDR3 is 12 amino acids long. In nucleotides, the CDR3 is TGTGCCAGCAGGCGGGGTCCCCGGGAGCAGTTCTTC. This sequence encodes CASRRGPREQFF.

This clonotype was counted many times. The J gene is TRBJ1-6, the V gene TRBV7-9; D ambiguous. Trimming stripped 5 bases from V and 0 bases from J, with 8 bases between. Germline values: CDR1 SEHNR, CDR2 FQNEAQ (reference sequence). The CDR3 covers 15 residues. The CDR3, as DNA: TGTGCCAGCAGCCCCACGAGCTCCTATAATTCACCCCTCCACTTT. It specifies CASSPTSSYNSPLHF.

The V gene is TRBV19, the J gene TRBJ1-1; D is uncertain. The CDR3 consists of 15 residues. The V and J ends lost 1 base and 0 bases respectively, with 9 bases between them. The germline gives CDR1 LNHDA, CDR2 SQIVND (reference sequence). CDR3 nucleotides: TGTGCCAGTAGTATAGTGTCAGGCATGAACACTGAAGCTTTCTTT. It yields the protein CASSIVSGMNTEAFF.

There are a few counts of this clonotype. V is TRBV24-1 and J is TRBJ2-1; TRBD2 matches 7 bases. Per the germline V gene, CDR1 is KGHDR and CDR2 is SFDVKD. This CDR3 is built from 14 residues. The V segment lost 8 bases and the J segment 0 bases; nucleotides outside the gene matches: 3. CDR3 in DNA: TGTGCCACCAATGGGGGGGGCTCCTACAATGAGCAGTTCTTC. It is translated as CATNGGGSYNEQFF.

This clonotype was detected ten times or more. CDR3 in DNA: TGTGCCAGCAGCTTAGGCAGGACAGGCTTCTCTGGAAACACCATATATTTT. Amino acids: CASSLGRTGFSGNTIYF. The chain links TRBV7-2 to TRBJ1-3; 7 bases align to TRBD1. The ends lost 1 base at V and 0 bases at J; junction bases unmatched: 6. The CDR3 covers 17 residues. CDR1 is SGHTA, CDR2 FQGNSA, per germline.

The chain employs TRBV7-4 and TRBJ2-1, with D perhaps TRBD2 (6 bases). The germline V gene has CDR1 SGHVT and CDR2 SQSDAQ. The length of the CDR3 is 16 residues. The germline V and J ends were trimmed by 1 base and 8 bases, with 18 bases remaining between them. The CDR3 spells CASSLEGGSFQDEQFF. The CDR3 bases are TGTGCCAGCAGCTTAGAGGGAGGAAGTTTCCAGGATGAGCAGTTCTTC.

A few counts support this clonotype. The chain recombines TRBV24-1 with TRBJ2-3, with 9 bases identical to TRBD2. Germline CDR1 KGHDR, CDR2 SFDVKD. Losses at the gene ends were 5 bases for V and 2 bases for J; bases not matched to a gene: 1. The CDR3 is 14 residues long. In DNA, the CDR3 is TGTGCCACCAGTGCTAGCGGGGACACAGATACGCAGTATTTT. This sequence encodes CATSASGDTDTQYF.

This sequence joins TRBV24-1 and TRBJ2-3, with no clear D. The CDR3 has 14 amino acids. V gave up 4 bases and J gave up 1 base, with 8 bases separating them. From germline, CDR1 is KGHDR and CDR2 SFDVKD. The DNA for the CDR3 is TGTGCCACCAGTGACGCCCGCCGCACAGATACGCAGTATTTT. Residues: CATSDARRTDTQYF.

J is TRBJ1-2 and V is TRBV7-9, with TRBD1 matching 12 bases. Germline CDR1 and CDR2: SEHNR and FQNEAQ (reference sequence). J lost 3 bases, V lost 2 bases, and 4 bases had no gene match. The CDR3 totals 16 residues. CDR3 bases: TGTGCCAGCAGCTTAAGGGACAGGGGGCTTCACTATGGCTACACCTTC. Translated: CASSLRDRGLHYGYTF.

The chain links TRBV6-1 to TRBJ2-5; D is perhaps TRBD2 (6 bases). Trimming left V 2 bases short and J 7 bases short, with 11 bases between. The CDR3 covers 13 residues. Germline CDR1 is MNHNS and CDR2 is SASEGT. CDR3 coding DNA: TGTGCCAGCAGTGAATCGGGGGTTGGGACCCAGTACTTC. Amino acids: CASSESGVGTQYF.

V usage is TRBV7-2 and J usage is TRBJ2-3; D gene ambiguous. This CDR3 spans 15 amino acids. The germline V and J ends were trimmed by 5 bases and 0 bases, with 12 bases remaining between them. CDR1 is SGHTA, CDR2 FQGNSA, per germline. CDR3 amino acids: CTSSLSRVSTDTQYF. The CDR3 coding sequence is TGTACCAGCAGCCTGTCTAGAGTTAGCACAGATACGCAGTATTTT.